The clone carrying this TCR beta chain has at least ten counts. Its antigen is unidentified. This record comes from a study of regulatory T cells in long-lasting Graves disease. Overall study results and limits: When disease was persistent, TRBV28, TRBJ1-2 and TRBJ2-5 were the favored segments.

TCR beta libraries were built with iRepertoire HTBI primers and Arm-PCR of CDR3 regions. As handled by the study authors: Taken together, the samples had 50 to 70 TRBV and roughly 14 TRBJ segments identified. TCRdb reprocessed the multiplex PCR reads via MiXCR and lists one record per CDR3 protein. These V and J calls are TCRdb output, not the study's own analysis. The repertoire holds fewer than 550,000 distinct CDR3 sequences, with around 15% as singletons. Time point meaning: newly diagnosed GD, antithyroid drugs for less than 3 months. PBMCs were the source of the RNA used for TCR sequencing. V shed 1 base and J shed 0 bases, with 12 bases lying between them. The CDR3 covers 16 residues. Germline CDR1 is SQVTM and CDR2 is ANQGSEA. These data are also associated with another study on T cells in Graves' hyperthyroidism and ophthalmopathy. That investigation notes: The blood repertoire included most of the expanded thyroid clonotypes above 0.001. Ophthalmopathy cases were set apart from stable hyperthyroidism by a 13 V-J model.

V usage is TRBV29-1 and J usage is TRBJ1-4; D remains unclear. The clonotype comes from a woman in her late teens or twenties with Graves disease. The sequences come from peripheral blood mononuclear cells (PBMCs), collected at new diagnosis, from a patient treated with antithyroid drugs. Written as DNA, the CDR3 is TGCAGCGTTGAAGTGGGCACCCGTGCAACTAATGAAAAACTGTTTTTT. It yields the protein CSVEVGTRATNEKLFF.